The 9 T cell receptor beta chains in this list originate from one sample, sequenced in a study of shared clonotypes between healthy human individuals. Generated by immunoSEQ multiplex PCR, the TCRdb table keeps only in-frame clones and is missing some. The sample has roughly 2 million clones, 90% to 95% seen once. Sequences were obtained from naive CD4+ T cells sorted from blood. Subset specified: CD45RA+ positively selected. These receptors were obtained from a man younger than 30 in good health.

This sequence joins TRBV11-2 and TRBJ1-1; tentative D call: TRBD1 (6 bases). The V and J ends lost 1 base and 3 bases respectively, with 12 bases between them. Germline-derived CDR1 and CDR2 are SGHAT and FQNNGV. This CDR3 has 15 amino acids. This CDR3 is CASSLGDTAHTEAFF. For the CDR3, the DNA is TGTGCCAGCAGCTTAGGGGACACCGCTCACACTGAAGCTTTCTTT. The whole variable domain, filled in from reference TRBV11-2 and TRBJ1-1, reads EAGVAQSPRYKIIEKRQSVAFWCNPISGHATLYWYQQILGQGPKLLIQFQNNGVVDDSQLPKDRFSAERLKGVDSTLKIQPAKLEDSAVYLCASSLGDTAHTEAFFGQGTRLTVV.

This clone has only one observation. The chain carries TRBV4-3 and TRBJ2-3, with 7 nucleotides matching TRBD2. V trimming: 3 bases; J trimming: 4 bases; junction bases outside the gene matches: 7. CDR1 and CDR2 (germline): LGHNA, YSLEER. This CDR3 comprises 15 residues. As DNA, the CDR3 is TGCGCCAGCAGCCAGGCTCCTAGCGGTTCAGATACGCAGTATTTT. Residues: CASSQAPSGSDTQYF.

In its sample, this clone was seen once. The CDR3 reads CASSQAQGVNTQYF. In DNA form, the CDR3 reads TGCGCCAGCAGCCAAGCGCAGGGAGTAAATACGCAGTATTTT. J is TRBJ2-3 and V is TRBV4-1; the D call may be TRBD1 or TRBD2 (5 bases each). V lost 1 base and J lost 7, with 12 bases in between. The CDR3 consists of 14 residues. Germline-derived CDR1 and CDR2 are MGHRA and YSYEKL.

This sequence joins TRBV6-5 and TRBJ2-5, with 9 bases fitting TRBD1. V lost 4 bases and J lost 4; bases outside the gene matches: 10. CDR3 length: 16 amino acids. Germline CDR1 is MNHEY and CDR2 is SVGAGI. CDR3 in amino acids: CASSSLGQGYRETQYF. In nucleotides, the CDR3 is TGTGCCAGCAGTTCCCTGGGACAGGGATACAGAGAGACCCAGTACTTC.

V is TRBV5-1 and J is TRBJ1-2, with D maybe TRBD1 (5 bases). Germline assignment: CDR1 SGHRS and CDR2 YFSETQ. Deletions cut 0 bases from V and 6 bases from J, with 9 bases between. The CDR3 spans 13 residues. The CDR3 DNA reads TGCGCCAGCAGCTTGGCGGGGGATCATGGCTACACCTTC. It yields the protein CASSLAGDHGYTF.

The rearrangement uses TRBV18 and TRBJ1-4; 7 bases map to TRBD1. V was pared by 0 bases and J by 6 bases, with 16 bases of the junction left unmatched. Germline V lookup: CDR1 KGHSH, CDR2 LQKENI. The CDR3 sequence is 19 residues long. Here the CDR3 DNA reads TGTGCCAGCTCACCACCGAGGAGGGGGCAAGTTTCAGAGGATGAAAAACTGTTTTTT. This gives the protein CASSPPRRGQVSEDEKLFF.

As to this clone: The same CDR3 arises from other DNA sequences in this sample as well. The chain carries TRBV7-9 and TRBJ2-7, with D tentatively TRBD1 or TRBD2 (5 bases each). Trimming removed 4 bases at V and 5 bases at J, with 18 bases between. The length of the CDR3 is 15 residues. The V gene's germline CDR1 is SEHNR and CDR2 FQNEAQ (reference sequence). CDR3 sequence: CASSSPDRGGHEQYF. The DNA for the CDR3 is TGTGCCAGCAGCTCCCCGGACCGGGGCGGTCACGAGCAGTACTTC.

The genes are TRBV5-1 and TRBJ2-5; 9 nucleotides match TRBD1. V trimming: 7 bases; J trimming: 5 bases; junction bases outside the gene matches: 3. The CDR3 runs 12 residues. From germline, CDR1 is SGHRS and CDR2 YFSETQ. As DNA, the CDR3 is TGCGCCAGCGGAGACAGGGGGGAGACCCAGTACTTC. Its protein product is CASGDRGETQYF.

V usage is TRBV2 and J usage is TRBJ1-3; D is unclear. The V and J ends lost 2 bases and 4 bases respectively, with 12 bases between them. This CDR3 is 15 amino acids long. The germline CDR1 and CDR2 sequences are SNHLY and FYNNEI. The CDR3 spells CASSELVFSGNTIYF. The CDR3 region has the DNA TGTGCCAGCAGTGAACTGGTCTTTTCCGGAAACACCATATATTTT.